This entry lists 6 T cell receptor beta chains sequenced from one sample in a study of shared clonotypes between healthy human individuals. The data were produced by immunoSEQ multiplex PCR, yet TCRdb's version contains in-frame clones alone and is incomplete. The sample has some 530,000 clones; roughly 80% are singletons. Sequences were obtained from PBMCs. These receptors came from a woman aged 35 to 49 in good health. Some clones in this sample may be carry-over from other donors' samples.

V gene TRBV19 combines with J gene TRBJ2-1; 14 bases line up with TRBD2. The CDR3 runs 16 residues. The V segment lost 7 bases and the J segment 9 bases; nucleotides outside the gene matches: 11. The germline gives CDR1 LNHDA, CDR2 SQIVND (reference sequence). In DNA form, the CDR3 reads TGTGCCAGTATCCTCACCGGGACTAGCGGGAGTGGTGAGCAGTTCTTC. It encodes CASILTGTSGSGEQFF.

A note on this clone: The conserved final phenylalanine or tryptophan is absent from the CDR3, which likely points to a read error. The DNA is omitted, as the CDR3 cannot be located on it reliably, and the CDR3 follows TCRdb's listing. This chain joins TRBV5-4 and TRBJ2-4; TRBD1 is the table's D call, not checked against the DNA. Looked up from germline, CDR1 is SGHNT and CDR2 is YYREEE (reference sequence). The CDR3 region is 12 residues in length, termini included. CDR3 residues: CASSLDWGRASL.

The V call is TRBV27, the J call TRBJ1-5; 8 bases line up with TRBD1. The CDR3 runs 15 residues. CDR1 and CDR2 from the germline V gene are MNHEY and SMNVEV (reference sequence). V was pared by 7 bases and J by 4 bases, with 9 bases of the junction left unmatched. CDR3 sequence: CASKTLDRENQPQHF. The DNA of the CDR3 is TGTGCCAGCAAGACCCTGGACAGGGAAAATCAGCCCCAGCATTTT.

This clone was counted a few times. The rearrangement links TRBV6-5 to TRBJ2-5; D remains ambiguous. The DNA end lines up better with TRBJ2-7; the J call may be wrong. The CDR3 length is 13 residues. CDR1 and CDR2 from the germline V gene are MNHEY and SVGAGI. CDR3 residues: CASSYPPTGEQYF. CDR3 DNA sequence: TGTGCCAGCAGTTACCCCCCTACGGGCGAGCAGTACTTC.

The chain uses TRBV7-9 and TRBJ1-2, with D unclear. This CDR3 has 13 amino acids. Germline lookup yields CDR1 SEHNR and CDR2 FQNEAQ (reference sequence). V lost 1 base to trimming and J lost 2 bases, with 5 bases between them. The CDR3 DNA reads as TGTGCCAGCAGCTTAGACGGAAACTATGGCTACACCTTC. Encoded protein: CASSLDGNYGYTF. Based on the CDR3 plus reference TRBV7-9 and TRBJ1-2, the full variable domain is DTGVSQNPRHKITKRGQNVTFRCDPISEHNRLYWYRQTLGQGPEFLTYFQNEAQLEKSRLLSDRFSAERPKGSFSTLEIQRTEQGDSAMYLCASSLDGNYGYTFGSGTRLTVV.

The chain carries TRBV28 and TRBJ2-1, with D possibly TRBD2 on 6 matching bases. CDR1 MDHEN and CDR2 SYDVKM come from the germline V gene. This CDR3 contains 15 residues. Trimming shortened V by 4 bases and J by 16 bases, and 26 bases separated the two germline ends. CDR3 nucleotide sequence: TGTGCCAGCAGTTCCCCCCGGAGGACTGGAGGGGTAAGCTTCTTC. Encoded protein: CASSSPRRTGGVSFF. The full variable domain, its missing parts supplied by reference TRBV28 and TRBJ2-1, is DVKVTQSSRYLVKRTGEKVFLECVQDMDHENMFWYRQDPGLGLRLIYFSYDVKMKEKGDIPEGYSVSREKKERFSLILESASTNQTSMYLCASSSPRRTGGVSFFGPGTRLTVL.